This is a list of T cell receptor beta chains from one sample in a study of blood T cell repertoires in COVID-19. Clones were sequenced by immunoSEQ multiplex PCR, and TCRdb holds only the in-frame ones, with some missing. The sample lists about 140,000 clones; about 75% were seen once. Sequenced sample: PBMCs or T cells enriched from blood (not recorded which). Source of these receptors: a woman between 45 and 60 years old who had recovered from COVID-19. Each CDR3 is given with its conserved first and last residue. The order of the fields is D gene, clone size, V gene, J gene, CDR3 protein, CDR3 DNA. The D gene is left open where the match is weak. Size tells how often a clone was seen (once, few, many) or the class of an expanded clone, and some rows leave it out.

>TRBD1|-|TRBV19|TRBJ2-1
CATSTGYSYNEQFF
TGTGCCACGTCGACAGGGTATTCCTACAATGAGCAGTTCTTC
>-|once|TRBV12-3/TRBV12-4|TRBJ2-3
CASSSLTDTQYF
TGTGCCAGCAGCTCGTTAACAGATACGCAGTATTTT
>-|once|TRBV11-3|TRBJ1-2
CASSLDRRSRGYTF
TGTGCCAGCAGCTTAGACCGGAGGTCGCGGGGCTACACCTTC
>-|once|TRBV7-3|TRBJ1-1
CASSLSANTEAFF
TGTGCCAGCAGCTTAAGCGCCAACACTGAAGCTTTCTTT
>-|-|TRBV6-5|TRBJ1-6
CASKFRNSPLHF
TGTGCCAGCAAGTTCCGGAATTCACCCCTCCACTTT
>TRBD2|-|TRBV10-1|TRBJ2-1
CASSEHGTSGGAIYNEQFF
TGCGCCAGCAGTGAGCATGGGACTAGCGGGGGGGCAATCTACAATGAGCAGTTCTTC
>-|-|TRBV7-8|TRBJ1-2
CASSYDRSFGYTF
TGTGCCAGCAGCTATGACAGGAGCTTTGGCTACACCTTC
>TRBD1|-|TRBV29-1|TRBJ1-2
CSVEDTGRGNYGYTF
TGCAGCGTTGAAGATACGGGCAGGGGGAACTATGGCTACACCTTC
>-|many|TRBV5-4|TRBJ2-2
CASRPGTENTGELFF
TGTGCCAGCAGACCCGGGACTGAAAACACCGGGGAGCTGTTTTTT
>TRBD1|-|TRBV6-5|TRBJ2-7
CASLRQGAYEQYF
TGTGCCAGCTTGAGGCAGGGGGCTTACGAGCAGTACTTC
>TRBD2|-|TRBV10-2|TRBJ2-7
CATRTSGGYEQYF
TGCGCCACCCGGACTAGCGGGGGCTACGAGCAGTACTTC
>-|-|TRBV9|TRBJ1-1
CASSGKTAGEMNTEAFF
TGTGCCAGCAGCGGAAAAACTGCAGGGGAAATGAACACTGAAGCTTTCTTT
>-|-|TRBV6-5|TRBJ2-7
CASSRGTPDSYEQYF
TGTGCCAGCAGCCGGGGGACGCCCGACTCCTACGAGCAGTACTTC
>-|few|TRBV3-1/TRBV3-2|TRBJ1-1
CASSHADPGEAFF
TGTGCCAGCAGCCATGCCGATCCCGGTGAAGCTTTCTTT
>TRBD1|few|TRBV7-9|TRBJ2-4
CASSWLGTGSLNIQYF
TGTGCCAGCAGCTGGTTAGGGACAGGGAGTTTGAACATTCAGTACTTC
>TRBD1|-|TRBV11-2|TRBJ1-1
CASSLGGGRTEAFF
TGTGCCAGCAGCTTAGGAGGGGGCAGGACTGAAGCTTTCTTT
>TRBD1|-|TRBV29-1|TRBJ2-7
CSVKYGQGAVEQYF
TGCAGCGTTAAGTATGGACAGGGTGCTGTCGAGCAGTACTTC
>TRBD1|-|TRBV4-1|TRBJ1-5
CASSQDPGQGANQPQHF
TGCGCCAGCAGCCAAGATCCGGGACAGGGGGCAAATCAGCCCCAGCATTTT
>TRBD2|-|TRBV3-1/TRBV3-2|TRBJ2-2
CASSKPWGFKAGLNTGELFF
TGTGCCAGCAGCAAACCCTGGGGTTTTAAAGCGGGGCTGAACACCGGGGAGCTGTTTTTT
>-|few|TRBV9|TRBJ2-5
CASSVDGRGRETQYF
TGTGCCAGCAGCGTAGACGGCAGGGGACGGGAGACCCAGTACTTC
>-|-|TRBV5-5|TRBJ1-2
CASSGGELYGYTF
TGTGCCAGCAGCGGGGGGGAGCTCTATGGCTACACCTTC
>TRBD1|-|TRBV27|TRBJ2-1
CASSLTPQGALYNEQFF
TGTGCCAGCAGTCTAACCCCCCAGGGGGCCCTCTACAATGAGCAGTTCTTC
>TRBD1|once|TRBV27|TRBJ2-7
CASSSPGTAYEQYF
TGTGCCAGCAGCTCCCCCGGGACAGCCTACGAGCAGTACTTC
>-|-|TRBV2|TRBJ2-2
CASSEVRGTGELFF
TGTGCCAGCAGTGAAGTCCGGGGGACCGGGGAGCTGTTTTTT
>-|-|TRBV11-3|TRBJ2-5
CASSLDSQETQYF
TGTGCCAGCAGCTTAGACAGCCAAGAGACCCAGTACTTC
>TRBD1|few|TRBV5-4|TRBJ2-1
CASSSRDRDINEQFF
TGTGCCAGCAGCTCCCGGGACAGGGATATCAATGAGCAGTTCTTC
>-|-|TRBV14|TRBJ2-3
CASSQLQGRSDTQYF
TGTGCCAGCAGCCAATTACAGGGAAGGTCAGATACGCAGTATTTT
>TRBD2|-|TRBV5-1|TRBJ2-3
CASSLGGLAGGPRTDTQYF
TGCGCCAGCAGCTTGGGTGGGCTAGCGGGGGGGCCTCGCACAGATACGCAGTATTTT
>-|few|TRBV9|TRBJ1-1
CASSPTTPGDGTEAFF
TGTGCCAGCAGTCCGACGACTCCAGGGGACGGCACTGAAGCTTTCTTT
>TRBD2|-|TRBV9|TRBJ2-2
CASSVEPSGGHLTGELFF
TGTGCCAGCAGCGTAGAACCTAGCGGGGGACATCTCACCGGGGAGCTGTTTTTT
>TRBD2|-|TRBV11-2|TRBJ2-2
CASSWTSPSGELFF
TGTGCCAGCAGCTGGACTAGCCCCTCCGGGGAGCTGTTTTTT
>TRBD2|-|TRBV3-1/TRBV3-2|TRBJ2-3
CASSRTSGSSRTDTQYF
TGTGCCAGCAGCAGGACTAGCGGGAGCTCCAGGACAGATACGCAGTATTTT
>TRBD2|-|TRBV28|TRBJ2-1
CASSLSGRARNEQFF
TGTGCCAGCAGTTTGAGCGGGAGGGCCAGGAATGAGCAGTTCTTC
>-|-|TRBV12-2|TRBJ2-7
CASRSARGARSSYEQYF
TGTGCAAGTCGCTCCGCGCGGGGGGCCCGAAGCTCCTACGAGCAGTACTTC
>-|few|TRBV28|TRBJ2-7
CASVSSYEQYF
TGTGCCAGCGTTAGCTCCTACGAGCAGTACTTC
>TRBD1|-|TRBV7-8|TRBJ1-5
CASSLHRDRTNQPQHF
TGTGCCAGCAGCTTACACCGGGACAGAACGAATCAGCCCCAGCATTTT
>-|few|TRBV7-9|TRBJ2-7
CASSGSGGSGTSSYEQYF
TGTGCCAGCAGTGGTAGCGGCGGTTCCGGGACGAGCTCCTACGAGCAGTACTTC
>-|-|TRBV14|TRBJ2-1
CASSLSYNEQFF
TGTGCCAGCAGCCTATCCTACAATGAGCAGTTCTTC
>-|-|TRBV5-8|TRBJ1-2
CASSLALEFSGYTF
TGTGCCAGCAGCTTGGCACTTGAGTTCTCTGGCTACACCTTC
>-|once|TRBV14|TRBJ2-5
CASSQWMAGVGTQYF
TGTGCCAGCAGCCAATGGATGGCTGGAGTTGGGACCCAGTACTTC
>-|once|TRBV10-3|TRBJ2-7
CAISEERTLFASYEQYF
TGTGCCATCAGTGAGGAAAGGACTCTCTTCGCGTCCTACGAGCAGTACTTC
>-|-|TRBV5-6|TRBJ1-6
CASSSAGVSPLHF
TGTGCCAGCAGCTCGGCAGGGGTTTCACCCCTCCACTTT
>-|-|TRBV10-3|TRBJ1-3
CAIRREGTGNTIYF
TGTGCCATCAGAAGAGAGGGGACAGGAAACACCATATATTTT
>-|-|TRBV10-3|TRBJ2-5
CAISDEVAQGETQYF
TGTGCCATCAGTGATGAGGTGGCCCAGGGAGAGACCCAGTACTTC
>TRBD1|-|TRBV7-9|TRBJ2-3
CASSQGADTQYF
TGTGCCAGCAGCCAGGGGGCAGATACGCAGTATTTT
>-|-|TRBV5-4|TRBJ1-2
CASSLDYAGVHGYTF
TGTGCCAGCAGCTTGGACTATGCCGGGGTTCATGGCTACACCTTC
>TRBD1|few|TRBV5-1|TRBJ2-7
CASSTDRGEQYF
TGCGCCAGCAGCACGGACAGGGGCGAGCAGTACTTC
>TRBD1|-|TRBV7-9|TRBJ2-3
CASKGGIKTDTQYF
TGTGCCAGCAAAGGGGGCATTAAGACAGATACGCAGTATTTT
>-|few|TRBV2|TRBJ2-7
CASSATGPQEQYF
TGTGCCAGCAGTGCAACAGGGCCCCAGGAGCAGTACTTC
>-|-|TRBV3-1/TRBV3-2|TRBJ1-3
CASSQVRGAGNTIYF
TGTGCCAGCAGCCAGGTCAGGGGCGCTGGAAACACCATATATTTT
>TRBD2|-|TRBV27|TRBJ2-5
CASSTSGKRETQYF
TGTGCCAGCAGTACTAGCGGGAAGCGAGAGACCCAGTACTTC
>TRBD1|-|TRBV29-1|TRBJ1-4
CSVEGGQGVEKLFF
TGCAGCGTTGAAGGTGGACAGGGAGTCGAAAAACTGTTTTTT
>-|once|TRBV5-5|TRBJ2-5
CASSLGTQAGSETQYF
TGTGCCAGCAGCTTGGGGACTCAGGCTGGTTCGGAGACCCAGTACTTC
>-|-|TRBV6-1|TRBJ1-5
CASSQASPGQPQHF
TGTGCCAGCAGTCAAGCTAGCCCCGGGCAGCCCCAGCATTTT
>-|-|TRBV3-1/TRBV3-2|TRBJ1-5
CASSQGWGDNQPQHF
TGTGCCAGCAGCCAAGGGTGGGGAGACAATCAGCCCCAGCATTTT
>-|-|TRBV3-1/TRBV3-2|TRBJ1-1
CASSQVGLRALNLEGAFF
TGTGCCAGCAGCCAAGTGGGCCTCCGGGCCCTAAATCTGGAGGGAGCTTTCTTT
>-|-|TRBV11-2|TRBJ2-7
CASSLDPRGSYEQYF
TGTGCCAGCAGCTTAGATCCCCGGGGCTCCTACGAGCAGTACTTC
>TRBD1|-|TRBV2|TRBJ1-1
CASSVGTGFGAFF
TGTGCCAGCAGTGTCGGGACAGGGTTTGGAGCTTTCTTT
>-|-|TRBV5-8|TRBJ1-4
CASTRGGNNEKLFF
TGTGCCAGCACCCGAGGGGGTAATAATGAAAAACTGTTTTTT